This T cell receptor beta chain is from a study of chronic HIV infection and antiretroviral therapy. The CDR3 spans 12 residues. The ends were cut back, 7 bases at V and 6 bases at J, with 13 bases in the middle. Germline assignment: CDR1 SQVTM and CDR2 ANQGSEA. In this sample, this clonotype turned up many times. TCRdb fed the 5' RACE reads into MiXCR, producing one record per CDR3 protein. The sample holds more than 25,000 distinct CDR3 sequences, more than 7.5% seen once. V is TRBV29-1 and J is TRBJ1-5, with a possible D match to TRBD1 (6 bases). Specimen: peripheral blood. The source is an adult who had HIV and had not received antiretroviral therapy, or was an uninfected healthy control (not recorded which). CDR3: CSAGDNSQPQHF. DNA of the CDR3: TGCAGCGCCGGGGACAATTCTCAGCCCCAGCATTTT.